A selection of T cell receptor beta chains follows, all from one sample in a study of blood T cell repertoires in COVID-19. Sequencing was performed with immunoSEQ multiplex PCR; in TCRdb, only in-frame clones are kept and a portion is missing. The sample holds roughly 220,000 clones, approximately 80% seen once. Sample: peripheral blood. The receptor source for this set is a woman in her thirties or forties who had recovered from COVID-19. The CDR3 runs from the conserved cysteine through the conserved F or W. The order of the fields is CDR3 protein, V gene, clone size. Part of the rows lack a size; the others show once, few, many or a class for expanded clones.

cdr3_aa: CASRGDMDPNTGELFF; v_call: TRBV9; clone_size: .
cdr3_aa: CASSLRLAGGPTDTQYF; v_call: TRBV5-4; clone_size: .
cdr3_aa: CASSPTSFSWDTEAFF; v_call: TRBV18; clone_size: few
cdr3_aa: CAISESGHLNTGELFF; v_call: TRBV10-3; clone_size: .
cdr3_aa: CASKGQADTEAFF; v_call: TRBV6-5; clone_size: .
cdr3_aa: CASSDSPGLAGRDEQFF; v_call: TRBV9; clone_size: .
cdr3_aa: CASRWAGDSPLHF; v_call: TRBV6-5; clone_size: .
cdr3_aa: CASSEVVRNYGYTF; v_call: TRBV6-1; clone_size: .
cdr3_aa: CASSVGRGGWDTQYF; v_call: TRBV7-6; clone_size: .
cdr3_aa: CAISDSSGSTDTQYF; v_call: TRBV10-3; clone_size: .
cdr3_aa: CASSVRQGDWNEQFF; v_call: TRBV28; clone_size: few
cdr3_aa: CAWSPGKGLTGELFF; v_call: TRBV30; clone_size: .
cdr3_aa: CASSPVGGGAGTYEQYF; v_call: TRBV3-1/TRBV3-2; clone_size: .
cdr3_aa: CASSAGTGNPYEQYF; v_call: TRBV7-9; clone_size: few
cdr3_aa: CASRGLRFAGGQPQHF; v_call: TRBV19; clone_size: .
cdr3_aa: CASSEPPGGNNSPLHF; v_call: TRBV10-2; clone_size: .
cdr3_aa: CASSLVAGKGTGELFF; v_call: TRBV7-6; clone_size: .